This T cell receptor (beta chain) was retrieved from a study of cytomegalovirus exposure and HLA in healthy donors. Notes on the study in general: Published work reported that the classifier diagnosed cytomegalovirus status with high specificity and sensitivity.

Looked up from germline, CDR1 is SGHTA and CDR2 is FQGTGA. V lost 5 bases and J lost 7, with 9 bases in between. This CDR3 has 13 amino acids. A multiplex PCR was run with 60 Vbeta primers and 13 Jbeta primers. Generated by immunoSEQ multiplex PCR, the TCRdb table keeps only in-frame clones and is missing some. Of about 200,000 clones detected, roughly 80% appear once; the ten largest clones hold about 0.2%. For this clone: The target antigen is unknown.

The TCR was taken from a girl aged 2-10 years in good health and CMV-seronegative. The chain links TRBV7-3 to TRBJ1-6, with unresolved D. What was sequenced was PBMCs. CDR3 amino acids: CASSANPNSPLHF. As DNA, the CDR3 is TGTGCCAGCAGCGCGAACCCGAATTCACCCCTCCACTTT.